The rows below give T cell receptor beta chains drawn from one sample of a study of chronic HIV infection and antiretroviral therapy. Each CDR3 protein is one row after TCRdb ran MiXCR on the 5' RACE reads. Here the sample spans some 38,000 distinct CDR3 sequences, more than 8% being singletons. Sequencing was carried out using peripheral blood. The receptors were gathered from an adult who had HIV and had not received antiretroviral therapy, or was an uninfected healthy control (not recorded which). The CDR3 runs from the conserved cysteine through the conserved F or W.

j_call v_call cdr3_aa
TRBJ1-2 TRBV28 CASSHRAIANYGYTF
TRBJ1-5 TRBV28 CASSLSGWGNQPQHF
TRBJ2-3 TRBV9 CASSVEAGGPGDTQYF
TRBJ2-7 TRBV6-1 CASSRTEFEQYF
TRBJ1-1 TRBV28 CASKGGLNTEAFF
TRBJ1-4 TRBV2 CASSGPGQEEKLFF
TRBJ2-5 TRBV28 CASRTSGSFRETQYF
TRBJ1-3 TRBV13 CASSLDSSSGNTIYF
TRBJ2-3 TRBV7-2 CASKRDRITDTQYF
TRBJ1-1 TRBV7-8 CASKEQGVLNTEAFF
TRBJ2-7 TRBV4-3 CASSQGTSYEQYF
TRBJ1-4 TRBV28 CASRGRTVRDEKLFF
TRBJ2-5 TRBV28 CASTGTQKETQYF
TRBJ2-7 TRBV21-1 CATRGHVWQYF
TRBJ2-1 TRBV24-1 CATSDGGRSDNEQFF
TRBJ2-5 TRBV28 CASSLTLQETQYF
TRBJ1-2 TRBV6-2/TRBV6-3 CASSYGTEDGYTF
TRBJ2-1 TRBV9 CASSPLQGVNEQFF
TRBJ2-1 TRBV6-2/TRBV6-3 CASTLLAGVNEQFF
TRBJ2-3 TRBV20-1 CSAAKTSGTTDTQYF
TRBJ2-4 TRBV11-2 CASSSRDSLAKNIQYF
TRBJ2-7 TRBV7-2 CASSPGTSGSTRQYF
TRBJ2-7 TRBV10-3 CAISERGQDSYEQYF
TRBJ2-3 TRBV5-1 CASSFTDTQYF
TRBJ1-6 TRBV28 CASSLGTAYSPLHF
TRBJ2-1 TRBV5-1 CASAHTKTSINEQFF
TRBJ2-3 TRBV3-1 CASSQDSSANPSRDTQYF
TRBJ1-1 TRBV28 CASRMSQVGTETFF
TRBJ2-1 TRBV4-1 CASSQVDLISYNEQFF
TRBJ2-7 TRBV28 CASSGTGVSYGIGQYF
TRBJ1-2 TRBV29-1 CSVGEDYGYTF
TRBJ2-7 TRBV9 CASSAGTVRDEQYF
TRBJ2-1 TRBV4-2 CASSRYPTSYNEQFF
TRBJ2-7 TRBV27 CASSWGGAYEQYF
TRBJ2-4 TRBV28 CASSLRGSGGSAKNIQYF
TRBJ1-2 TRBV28 CASKGISNYGYTF
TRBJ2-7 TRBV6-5 CASSPTVVSYEQYF
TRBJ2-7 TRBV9 CASSVAPSASYEQYF